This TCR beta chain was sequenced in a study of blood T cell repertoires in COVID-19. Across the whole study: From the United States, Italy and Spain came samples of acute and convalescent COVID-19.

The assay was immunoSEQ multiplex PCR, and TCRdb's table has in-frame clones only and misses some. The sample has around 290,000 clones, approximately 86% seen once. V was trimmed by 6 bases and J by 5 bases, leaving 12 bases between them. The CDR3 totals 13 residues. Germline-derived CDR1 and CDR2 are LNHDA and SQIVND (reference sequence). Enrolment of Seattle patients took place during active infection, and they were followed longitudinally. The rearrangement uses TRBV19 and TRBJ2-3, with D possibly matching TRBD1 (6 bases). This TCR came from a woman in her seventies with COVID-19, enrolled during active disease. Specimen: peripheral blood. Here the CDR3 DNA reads TGTGCCAGTAGACAGGGAAATCAAGATACGCAGTATTTT. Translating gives CASRQGNQDTQYF.